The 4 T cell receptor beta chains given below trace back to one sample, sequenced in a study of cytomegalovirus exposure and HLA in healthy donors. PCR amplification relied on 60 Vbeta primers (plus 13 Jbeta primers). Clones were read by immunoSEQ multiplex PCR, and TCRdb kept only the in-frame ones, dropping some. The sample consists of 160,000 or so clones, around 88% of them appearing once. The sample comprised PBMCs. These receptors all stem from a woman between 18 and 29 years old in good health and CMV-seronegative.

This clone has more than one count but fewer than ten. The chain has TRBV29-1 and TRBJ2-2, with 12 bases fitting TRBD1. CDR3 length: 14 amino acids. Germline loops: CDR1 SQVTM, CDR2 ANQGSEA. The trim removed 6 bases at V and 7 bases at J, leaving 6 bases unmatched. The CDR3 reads CSVGTGGDSGELFF. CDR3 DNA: TGCAGCGTAGGGACAGGGGGCGATAGCGGGGAGCTGTTTTTT.

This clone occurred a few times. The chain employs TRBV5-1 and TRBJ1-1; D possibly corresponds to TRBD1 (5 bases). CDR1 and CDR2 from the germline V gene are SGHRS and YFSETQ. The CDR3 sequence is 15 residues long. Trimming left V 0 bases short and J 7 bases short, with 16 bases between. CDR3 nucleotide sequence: TGCGCCAGCAGCTTGGCCCCGCGGGGGAGAGGTGAAGCTTTCTTT. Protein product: CASSLAPRGRGEAFF.

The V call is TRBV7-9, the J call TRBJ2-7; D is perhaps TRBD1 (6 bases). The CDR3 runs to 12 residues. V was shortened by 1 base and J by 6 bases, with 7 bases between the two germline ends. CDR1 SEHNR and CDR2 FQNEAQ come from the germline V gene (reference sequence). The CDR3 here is CASSLEQGEQYF. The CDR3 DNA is TGTGCCAGCAGCTTAGAACAGGGCGAGCAGTACTTC.

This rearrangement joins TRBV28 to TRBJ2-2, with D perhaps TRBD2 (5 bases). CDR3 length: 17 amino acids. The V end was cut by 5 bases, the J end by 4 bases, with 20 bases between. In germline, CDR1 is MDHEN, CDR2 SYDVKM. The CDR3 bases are TGTGCCAGCAGTATATCCGGGATTTCAGAAGTCACCGGGGAGCTGTTTTTT. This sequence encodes CASSISGISEVTGELFF.